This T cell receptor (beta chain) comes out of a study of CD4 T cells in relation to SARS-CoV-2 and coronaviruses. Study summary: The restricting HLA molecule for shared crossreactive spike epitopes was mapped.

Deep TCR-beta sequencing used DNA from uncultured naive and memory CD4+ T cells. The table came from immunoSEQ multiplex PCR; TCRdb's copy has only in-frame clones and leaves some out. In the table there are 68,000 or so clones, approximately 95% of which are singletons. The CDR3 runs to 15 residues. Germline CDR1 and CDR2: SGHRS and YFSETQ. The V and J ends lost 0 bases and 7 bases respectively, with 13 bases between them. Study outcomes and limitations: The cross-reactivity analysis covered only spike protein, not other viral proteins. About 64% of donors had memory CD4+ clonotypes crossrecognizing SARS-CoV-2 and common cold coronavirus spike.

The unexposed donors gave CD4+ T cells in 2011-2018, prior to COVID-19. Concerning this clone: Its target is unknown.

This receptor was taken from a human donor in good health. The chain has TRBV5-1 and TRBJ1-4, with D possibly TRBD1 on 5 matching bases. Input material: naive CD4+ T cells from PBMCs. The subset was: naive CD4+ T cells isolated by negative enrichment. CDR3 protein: CASSLGAGMGEKLFF. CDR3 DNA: TGCGCCAGCAGCTTGGGGGCAGGGATGGGTGAAAAACTGTTTTTT.